Listed here are 19 T cell receptor beta chains from one sample, sequenced in a study of T cells in Graves' hyperthyroidism and ophthalmopathy (dated by TCRdb to about 2019). Library preparation employed multiplex PCR. Sequencing instrument: Illumina HiSeq 2000. The TCR beta CDR3 regions were amplified from the RNA transcripts. For the first round of RT-PCR on the TCR CDR3, the HTBI primer set was used together with the Qiagen OneStep RT-PCR kit. TCRdb reworked the public reads: Q25 trimming with fastp, MiXCR clone assembly, productive beta chains retained. One record per CDR3 amino acid sequence lists the most common genes and DNA. The sample table shows roughly 380,000 distinct CDR3 sequences, and approximately 14% are seen once. The top ten hold around 10% of the sample. The sample was blood. These receptors all come from a woman aged 60-75 years with Graves' hyperthyroidism.

This clonotype was detected a few times. Mismatch with germline at one junction end may stem from a read error. The chain joins TRBV10-3 to TRBJ2-7; D is possibly TRBD1 or TRBD2 (5 bases each). This CDR3 has 12 amino acids. Looked up from germline, CDR1 is ENHRY and CDR2 is SYGVKD. The CDR3 coding sequence is TGTGCCATCCGTGAAGAGGGGTACGAGCAGTACTTC. This encodes CAIREEGYEQYF.

This clonotype came up many times. The J gene is TRBJ1-4, the V gene TRBV7-6, with D perhaps TRBD1 (6 bases). CDR1 SGHVS and CDR2 FNYEAQ come from the germline V gene. There are 14 residues in the CDR3. Trimming took 3 bases from V and 2 from J, leaving 7 bases between them. In nucleotides, the CDR3 is TGTGCCAGCAGCTTGGACAGTACTAATGAAAAACTGTTTTTT. Its translation: CASSLDSTNEKLFF. Full variable domain (remainder filled in from reference TRBV7-6 and TRBJ1-4): GAGVSQSPRYKVTKRGQDVALRCDPISGHVSLYWYRQALGQGPEFLTYFNYEAQQDKSGLPNDRFSAERPEGSISTLTIQRTEQRDSAMYRCASSLDSTNEKLFFGSGTQLSVL.

This clonotype was detected a few times. The rearrangement links TRBV20-1 to TRBJ1-4; D unresolved. V dropped 0 bases and J dropped 7 bases, with 12 bases sitting between them. Germline CDR1 DFQATT, CDR2 SNEGSKA (reference sequence). This CDR3 comprises 14 residues. For the CDR3, the DNA is TGCAGTGCTAGAGAGGTCGTACACGGTGAAAAACTGTTTTTT. This gives the protein CSAREVVHGEKLFF.

This clonotype has ten or more counts. The chain has TRBV2 and TRBJ1-2, with D unresolved. Germline V gene lookup returns CDR1 SNHLY and CDR2 FYNNEI. Trimming stripped 2 bases from V and 4 bases from J, with 14 bases between. The CDR3 consists of 15 residues. DNA for the CDR3: TGTGCCAGCAGTGAAAGCTATTTAGGACGCTATGGCTACACCTTC. Encoded protein: CASSESYLGRYGYTF.

This clonotype was seen many times. The rearrangement uses TRBV7-3 and TRBJ2-6, with 11 nucleotides matching TRBD1. Trimming took 4 bases from V and 2 from J; bases not matched to a gene: 4. CDR3 length: 17 residues. The germline CDR1 and CDR2 sequences are SGHTA and FQGTGA. In DNA form, the CDR3 reads TGTGCCAGCAGCTCGCCGGGACAGGGGGCTGGGGCCAACGTCCTGACTTTC. It translates to CASSSPGQGAGANVLTF.

The V and J genes are TRBV3-1 and TRBJ1-2, with 8 positions matching TRBD1. CDR3 length: 13 amino acids. Germline lookup yields CDR1 LGHDT and CDR2 YNNKEL (reference sequence). The junction had 4 bases not matched to a gene; V was cut back by 4 bases and J by 6 bases. Written as DNA, the CDR3 is TGTGCCAGCAGCCCCTACAGGGGGGATGGCTACACCTTC. It translates to CASSPYRGDGYTF.

Concerning this clonotype: This may be a read error, as it is one base from a much larger clone. J is TRBJ2-7 and V is TRBV6-2 or TRBV6-3; 9 bases fit TRBD2. V shed 0 bases, J shed 5 bases, and the junction held 8 bases outside the gene matches. The germline V gene has CDR1 MNHEY and CDR2 SVGEGT. CDR3 size: 16 residues. CDR3 coding DNA: TGTGCCAGCAGTTACTCCCGCCCTAGCGGGATCCACGAGCAGTACTTC. Its translation: CASSYSRPSGIHEQYF.

The chain is built from TRBV2 and TRBJ1-6; 7 nucleotides match TRBD1. The CDR3 has 14 amino acids. V trimming: 7 bases; J trimming: 7 bases; junction bases outside the gene matches: 7. The germline V gene has CDR1 SNHLY and CDR2 FYNNEI. The CDR3 DNA sequence: TGTGCCAGCAATAGGGACAGAAGGAATTCACCCCTCCACTTT. Protein product: CASNRDRRNSPLHF.

This clonotype was seen at least ten times. V gene TRBV7-9 combines with J gene TRBJ1-1; no firm D call. Per the germline V gene, CDR1 is SEHNR and CDR2 is FQNEAQ (reference sequence). The V gene lost 1 base and the J gene lost 1 base, with 10 bases spanning the gap. The CDR3 is 15 residues long. Here the CDR3 reads CASSLGSHPNTEAFF. In DNA, the CDR3 is TGTGCCAGCAGCTTAGGATCGCATCCGAACACTGAAGCTTTCTTT.

Many counts were recorded for this clonotype. The V call is TRBV30, the J call TRBJ1-5; D is undetermined. CDR3 size: 13 residues. The ends were cut back, 0 bases at V and 1 base at J, with 4 bases in the middle. The germline gives CDR1 GTSNPN, CDR2 SVGIG (reference sequence). This CDR3 reads CAWSVGSNQPQHF. The CDR3 DNA sequence: TGTGCCTGGAGTGTGGGGAGCAATCAGCCCCAGCATTTT. The whole variable domain, filled in from reference TRBV30 and TRBJ1-5, reads SQTIHQWPATLVQPVGSPLSLECTVEGTSNPNLYWYRQAAGRGLQLLFYSVGIGQISSEVPQNLSASRPQDRQFILSSKKLLLSDSGFYLCAWSVGSNQPQHFGDGTRLSIL.

A few counts support this clonotype. The V and J genes are TRBV20-1 and TRBJ1-2, with D unresolved. The CDR3 length is 8 residues. The germline CDR1 and CDR2 sequences are DFQATT and SNEGSKA (reference sequence). Trimming stripped 6 bases from V and 7 bases from J, with 3 bases between. CDR3 in DNA: TGCAGTGCACTTGGCTACACCTTC. Translation gives CSALGYTF.

The chain joins TRBV5-6 to TRBJ2-2, with 10 nucleotides matching TRBD1. Germline V gene data show CDR1 as SGHDT and CDR2 as YYEEEE. V trimming: 4 bases; J trimming: 3 bases; junction bases outside the gene matches: 9. This CDR3 contains 17 residues. CDR3 coding DNA: TGTGCCAGCAGCCTGGGCCAAGGACAGGGGGACACCGGGGAGCTGTTTTTT. Translation: CASSLGQGQGDTGELFF.

This clonotype was counted at least ten times. The V call is TRBV28, the J call TRBJ1-5; 9 bases are a match to TRBD1. Trimming took 6 bases from V and 9 from J; bases not matched to a gene: 12. CDR3 length: 15 amino acids. The V gene's germline CDR1 is MDHEN and CDR2 SYDVKM. The CDR3 DNA is TGTGCCAGCAGCGAACCAGGGACAGGGTGGCCGCCCCAGCATTTT. Protein: CASSEPGTGWPPQHF.

The sample holds many counts of this clonotype. V usage is TRBV28 and J usage is TRBJ1-5, with no clear D. Trimming removed 2 bases from V and 4 bases from J, with 6 bases in between. The length of the CDR3 is 13 residues. Germline values: CDR1 MDHEN, CDR2 SYDVKM. The CDR3 loop reads CASSLLPNQPQHF. DNA of the CDR3: TGTGCCAGCAGTTTACTTCCGAATCAGCCCCAGCATTTT.

This clonotype was counted many times. The J gene is TRBJ2-5, the V gene TRBV5-1, with no clear D. Germline V gives CDR1 SGHRS, CDR2 YFSETQ. The V end was cut by 0 bases, the J end by 6 bases, with 9 bases between. The CDR3 spans 13 residues. The CDR3 sequence is CASSLGQYKTQYF. The CDR3 DNA reads as TGCGCCAGCAGCTTGGGGCAATATAAGACCCAGTACTTC. The whole variable domain, remainder taken from reference TRBV5-1 and TRBJ2-5, is KAGVTQTPRYLIKTRGQQVTLSCSPISGHRSVSWYQQTPGQGLQFLFEYFSETQRNKGNFPGRFSGRQFSNSRSEMNVSTLELGDSALYLCASSLGQYKTQYFGPGTRLLVL.

Only a few counts were recorded for this clonotype. The chain joins TRBV6-1 to TRBJ2-3, with D perhaps TRBD1 (6 bases). Germline V lookup: CDR1 MNHNS, CDR2 SASEGT. The CDR3 is 14 residues long. V was shortened by 5 bases and J by 4 bases, with 13 bases between the two germline ends. CDR3 amino acids: CASSLSKGADTQYF. The CDR3 region has the DNA TGTGCCAGCAGTCTATCCAAGGGGGCAGATACGCAGTATTTT.

This chain links TRBV19 with TRBJ1-5; no definite D call. Germline assignment: CDR1 LNHDA and CDR2 SQIVND (reference sequence). CDR3 length equals 12 residues. Trimming left V 5 bases short and J 6 bases short, with 8 bases between. CDR3 sequence (DNA): TGTGCCAGTAGTTCCCAGGCTCAGCCCCAGCATTTT. This sequence encodes CASSSQAQPQHF.

Comments on this clonotype: A single base separates this from a much larger clone, so it may be a read error. The genes are TRBV9 and TRBJ2-3; the D gene is possibly TRBD2 (5 bases). V was pared by 7 bases and J by 5 bases, with 17 bases between. The CDR3 totals 14 residues. Germline CDR1 and CDR2: SGDLS and YYNGEE. The CDR3 nucleotides read TGTGCCAGCGGCCCCCTTACTAGTCAAGATACGCAGTATTTT. It yields the protein CASGPLTSQDTQYF.

This clonotype has ten or more counts. The genes are TRBV20-1 and TRBJ1-2; no firm D call. Trimming removed 3 bases at V and 6 bases at J, with 17 bases between. The CDR3 has 14 amino acids. Per germline, CDR1 DFQATT and CDR2 SNEGSKA (reference sequence). The CDR3 reads CSARRAQDTHGYTF. The CDR3 DNA reads as TGCAGTGCTAGGCGAGCCCAAGATACCCATGGCTACACCTTC.